This passage covers 28 T cell receptor beta chains from one sample sequenced in a study of shared clonotypes between healthy human individuals. Positive CCR7 selection of CD45RO-negative cells yielded the naive CD8 cells, and terminally differentiated effector memory CD45RA+ cells were excluded. Sequenced by immunoSEQ multiplex PCR; TCRdb stores in-frame clones only, minus some. The profile shows about 2 million clones, about 95% of them singletons. Sequencing was carried out using naive CD8+ T cells sorted from blood. The origin of the receptors is a man aged 18 to 30 in good health.

This chain uses TRBV21-1 with TRBJ2-7; the table calls TRBD1, which could not be checked here. TRBV21-1 is shown as a pseudogene. The CDR3 sequence is 12 residues long. The CDR3 DNA sequence: TGTGCCAGGGGGACACCCTCCTACGAGCAGTACTTC. The encoded protein is CARGTPSYEQYF.

The chain carries TRBV7-2 and TRBJ2-7; TRBD2 might be the D (5 bases). V was pared by 6 bases and J by 3 bases, with 12 bases between. Germline assignment: CDR1 SGHTA and CDR2 FQGNSA. The length of the CDR3 is 13 residues. CDR3 DNA sequence: TGTGCCAGCAGTTCCACGGGGATCTACGAGCAGTACTTC. As protein: CASSSTGIYEQYF.

The V and J genes are TRBV2 and TRBJ2-5, with 11 nucleotides matching TRBD1. The CDR3 is 16 amino acids. Trimming removed 8 bases from V and 2 bases from J; junction bases left unmatched: 10. The germline CDR1 and CDR2 sequences are SNHLY and FYNNEI. CDR3 amino acids: CASEDGTGGEQETQYF. CDR3 DNA sequence: TGTGCCAGCGAAGACGGGACAGGGGGTGAACAAGAGACCCAGTACTTC. The variable domain in full, completed from reference TRBV2 and TRBJ2-5, reads EPEVTQTPSHQVTQMGQEVILRCVPISNHLYFYWYRQILGQKVEFLVSFYNNEISEKSEIFDDQFSVERPDGSNFTLKIRSTKLEDSAMYFCASEDGTGGEQETQYFGPGTRLLVL.

About this clone itself: Other DNA sequences in the sample encode the same CDR3. The rearrangement joins TRBV2 to TRBJ2-7, with D possibly TRBD1 on 5 matching bases. The V end was cut by 6 bases, the J end by 1 base, with 7 bases between. The germline gives CDR1 SNHLY, CDR2 FYNNEI. The CDR3 loop spans 12 amino acids. CDR3 nucleotides: TGTGCCAGCAGCGGACAATCCTACGAGCAGTACTTC. Its protein is CASSGQSYEQYF.

The chain joins TRBV6-4 to TRBJ1-4; 10 bases are shared with TRBD1. The CDR3 totals 14 residues. V lost 7 bases and J lost 5; bases outside the gene matches: 4. Germline V gene lookup returns CDR1 MRHNA and CDR2 SNTAGT. Here the CDR3 reads CASMGDRGNEKLFF. The DNA for the CDR3 is TGTGCCAGCATGGGGGACAGGGGAAATGAAAAACTGTTTTTT.

The V call is TRBV27, the J call TRBJ1-1; D gene ambiguous. V lost 5 bases, J lost 0 bases, and 7 bases lay in between. The germline gives CDR1 MNHEY, CDR2 SMNVEV (reference sequence). The CDR3 is 13 amino acids. CDR3 DNA: TGTGCCAGCAGTAACGACATGAACACTGAAGCTTTCTTT. Translated: CASSNDMNTEAFF.

The V and J genes are TRBV7-9 and TRBJ2-1, with D perhaps TRBD2 (5 bases). This CDR3 region has 15 residues. Per the germline V gene, CDR1 is SEHNR and CDR2 is FQNEAQ (reference sequence). The V gene lost 8 bases and the J gene lost 0 bases, with 14 bases spanning the gap. This CDR3 reads CASGRAASSYNEQFF. The DNA for the CDR3 is TGTGCCAGCGGGCGGGCGGCGAGCTCCTACAATGAGCAGTTCTTC.

The rearrangement joins TRBV27 to TRBJ1-2; the D is unclear. This CDR3 region has 15 residues. Per germline, CDR1 MNHEY and CDR2 SMNVEV (reference sequence). Trimming took off 1 base at V and 7 bases at J, with 16 bases between the two ends. CDR3 nucleotides: TGTGCCAGCAGTTTATTTCACGGGAGCGCCGGTGGCTACACCTTC. This encodes CASSLFHGSAGGYTF.

Turning to this clone: This CDR3 is also generated by other DNA sequences in the sample. This chain uses TRBV28 with TRBJ2-1, with unresolved D. The ends were cut back, 2 bases at V and 6 bases at J, with 5 bases in the middle. The germline CDR1 and CDR2 sequences are MDHEN and SYDVKM. The CDR3 extends over 12 amino acids. DNA for the CDR3: TGTGCCAGCAGTTTACTGGGCAATGAGCAGTTCTTC. It translates to CASSLLGNEQFF. The full variable domain, completed using reference TRBV28 and TRBJ2-1, is DVKVTQSSRYLVKRTGEKVFLECVQDMDHENMFWYRQDPGLGLRLIYFSYDVKMKEKGDIPEGYSVSREKKERFSLILESASTNQTSMYLCASSLLGNEQFFGPGTRLTVL.

The CDR3 protein is CASSPMINYEQYF. The CDR3 DNA follows: TGCGCCAGCAGCCCTATGATTAACTACGAGCAGTACTTC. This chain joins TRBV5-1 and TRBJ2-7; no clear D. The CDR3 spans 13 residues. Trimming removed 4 bases at V and 3 bases at J, with 11 bases between. Germline values: CDR1 SGHRS, CDR2 YFSETQ.

Remarks on this clone: This sample also contains other DNA sequences that code for the same CDR3. The chain uses TRBV6-5 and TRBJ2-2; D unclear. V was pared by 1 base and J by 6 bases, with 3 bases between. The CDR3 totals 12 residues. The V gene's germline CDR1 is MNHEY and CDR2 SVGAGI. CDR3 in amino acids: CASSYLAGELFF. DNA for the CDR3: TGTGCCAGCAGTTACTTGGCCGGGGAGCTGTTTTTT.

The chain uses TRBV7-6 and TRBJ2-5; 13 bases agree with TRBD2. With V trimmed by 5 bases and J by 1 base, 7 bases remained unmatched. The CDR3 length is 17 residues. In germline, CDR1 is SGHVS, CDR2 FNYEAQ. The CDR3 here is CASSPTSGGLTQETQYF. The CDR3 DNA is TGTGCCAGCAGCCCGACTAGCGGGGGGCTCACCCAAGAGACCCAGTACTTC.

The chain uses TRBV27 and TRBJ2-1; unclear D gene. Trimming shortened V by 5 bases and J by 4 bases, and 9 bases separated the two germline ends. The CDR3 loop spans 13 amino acids. Germline V lookup: CDR1 MNHEY, CDR2 SMNVEV (reference sequence). DNA of the CDR3: TGTGCCAGCAGTGACGCGCATTACAATGAGCAGTTCTTC. Translated, it gives CASSDAHYNEQFF.

V gene TRBV5-1 combines with J gene TRBJ2-7; 11 nucleotides align to TRBD1. Losses at the gene ends were 0 bases for V and 2 bases for J; bases not matched to a gene: 4. The CDR3 consists of 16 residues. CDR1 and CDR2 (germline): SGHRS, YFSETQ. CDR3 sequence reads: CASSLAGTGGAYEQYF. CDR3 in DNA: TGCGCCAGCAGCTTGGCCGGGACAGGGGGAGCCTACGAGCAGTACTTC.

The rearrangement uses TRBV4-1 and TRBJ1-1; no reliable D call. The CDR3 runs to 14 residues. The germline CDR1 and CDR2 sequences are MGHRA and YSYEKL. The germline V and J ends were trimmed by 1 base and 3 bases, with 9 bases remaining between them. The CDR3 protein is CASSQVGTDTEAFF. The CDR3 DNA reads TGCGCCAGCAGCCAAGTAGGAACGGACACTGAAGCTTTCTTT.

CDR3 sequence (DNA): TGTGCCAGCAGCTTCCCTCCCCAACAGGGGGCCGGGGAGACCCAGTACTTC. Its protein product is CASSFPPQQGAGETQYF. The chain is built from TRBV28 and TRBJ2-5, with 9 bases identical to TRBD1. V trimming: 6 bases; J trimming: 5 bases; junction bases outside the gene matches: 16. Per germline, CDR1 MDHEN and CDR2 SYDVKM. CDR3 length: 17 residues.

This chain joins TRBV19 and TRBJ1-1; D is undetermined. Germline V lookup: CDR1 LNHDA, CDR2 SQIVND (reference sequence). V was pared by 5 bases and J by 7 bases, with 14 bases between. This CDR3 is built from 13 residues. This CDR3 is CASSPRVVDEAFF. As DNA, the CDR3 is TGTGCCAGTAGTCCCCGGGTGGTGGATGAAGCTTTCTTT.

The rearrangement links TRBV20-1 to TRBJ2-7; D perhaps matches TRBD1 (5 bases). In germline, CDR1 is DFQATT, CDR2 SNEGSKA (reference sequence). The length of the CDR3 is 10 residues. The CDR3 bases are TGCAGCATCACAGGCGCCGAGCAGTACTTC. Residues: CSITGAEQYF.

With respect to this clone: At the DNA level, this CDR3 is encoded by other sequences in the same sample as well. This chain connects TRBV5-4 to TRBJ1-1; unclear D gene. Germline V gene lookup returns CDR1 SGHNT and CDR2 YYREEE (reference sequence). The V and J ends lost 2 bases and 1 base respectively, with 6 bases between them. The length of the CDR3 is 13 residues. The CDR3 nucleotides are TGTGCCAGCAGCTTTAAAGGGAACACTGAAGCTTTCTTT. It codes for CASSFKGNTEAFF.

J is TRBJ2-5 and V is TRBV13, with 10 bases matching TRBD2. This CDR3 region has 13 residues. Per the germline V gene, CDR1 is PRHDT and CDR2 is FYEKMQ (reference sequence). Germline trimming cut 7 bases from V and 3 bases from J; bases unmatched to any gene: 2. This CDR3 is CASTLAGEETQYF. In DNA, the CDR3 is TGTGCCAGCACCCTAGCGGGGGAAGAGACCCAGTACTTC.

The rearrangement links TRBV5-4 to TRBJ1-2; D may be TRBD1 (5 bases). V was cut by 4 bases and J by 4 bases, with 11 bases left in between. Germline V CDR1 and CDR2: SGHNT, YYREEE (reference sequence). The length of the CDR3 is 13 residues. DNA of the CDR3: TGTGCCAGCAGCGGGCGGGGCATCTATGGCTACACCTTC. As protein: CASSGRGIYGYTF.

The gene calls are TRBV19 and TRBJ1-2, with D perhaps TRBD1 (6 bases). The CDR3 contains 16 residues. The germline CDR1 and CDR2 sequences are LNHDA and SQIVND (reference sequence). Trimming removed 2 bases at V and 4 bases at J, with 17 bases between. CDR3 sequence reads: CASSIPGQQALYGYTF. For the CDR3, the DNA is TGTGCCAGTAGTATACCTGGACAGCAAGCCCTCTATGGCTACACCTTC.

The rearrangement uses TRBV28 and TRBJ2-7; D perhaps matches TRBD2 (6 bases). This CDR3 has 15 amino acids. The germline gives CDR1 MDHEN, CDR2 SYDVKM. Trimming pared 4 bases from V and 6 bases from J, leaving 19 bases between. CDR3 amino acids: CASSSQIRQGGEQYF. The CDR3 DNA sequence: TGTGCCAGCAGTTCCCAGATCCGGCAGGGAGGCGAGCAGTACTTC.

This clone was detected only once. The same CDR3 can be traced to other DNA sequences in this sample. The CDR3 nucleotides are TGTGCCAGCAGCTTAGGGGCTGCCTACGAGCAGTACTTC. This translates into CASSLGAAYEQYF. The chain carries TRBV13 and TRBJ2-7, with D uncertain. Germline CDR1 and CDR2: PRHDT and FYEKMQ (reference sequence). Trimming shortened V by 0 bases and J by 2 bases, and 5 bases separated the two germline ends. The CDR3 length is 13 residues.

The chain couples TRBV5-4 to TRBJ2-5, with D possibly called TRBD1 or TRBD2 (5 bases each). This CDR3 has 15 amino acids. Per germline, CDR1 SGHNT and CDR2 YYREEE (reference sequence). Trimming left V 4 bases short and J 2 bases short, with 15 bases between. The CDR3 DNA follows: TGTGCCAGCAGCGACCGGGACCCGGCACAAGAGACCCAGTACTTC. It specifies CASSDRDPAQETQYF. The variable domain in full, completed from reference TRBV5-4 and TRBJ2-5, reads ETGVTQSPTHLIKTRGQQVTLRCSSQSGHNTVSWYQQALGQGPQFIFQYYREEENGRGNFPPRFSGLQFPNYSSELNVNALELDDSALYLCASSDRDPAQETQYFGPGTRLLVL.

The chain employs TRBV4-1 and TRBJ1-1; maybe TRBD1 (6 bases). Deletions cut 3 bases from V and 0 bases from J, with 14 bases between. This CDR3 spans 16 amino acids. CDR1 and CDR2 from the germline V gene are MGHRA and YSYEKL. The CDR3 is CASSHPNTGMNTEAFF. In DNA form, the CDR3 reads TGCGCCAGCAGCCACCCGAATACAGGGATGAACACTGAAGCTTTCTTT.

About this clone itself: The sample carries other DNA sequences with the same CDR3. The chain carries TRBV7-9 and TRBJ1-1, with D possibly matching TRBD1 (5 bases). The CDR3 extends over 12 amino acids. Trimming stripped 2 bases from V and 6 bases from J, with 7 bases between. CDR1 and CDR2 (germline): SEHNR, FQNEAQ (reference sequence). The CDR3 loop reads CASSLLGAEAFF. The CDR3 nucleotides read TGTGCCAGCAGCTTACTGGGGGCTGAAGCTTTCTTT.

This rearrangement joins TRBV7-8 to TRBJ2-7; the match to TRBD1 covers 7 bases. Germline V gene data show CDR1 as SGHVS and CDR2 as FQNEAQ. V trimming: 1 base; J trimming: 3 bases; junction bases outside the gene matches: 6. The CDR3 covers 15 residues. DNA of the CDR3: TGTGCCAGCAGCTTAGGACAGGGAATTCTCTACGAGCAGTACTTC. Translation gives CASSLGQGILYEQYF.